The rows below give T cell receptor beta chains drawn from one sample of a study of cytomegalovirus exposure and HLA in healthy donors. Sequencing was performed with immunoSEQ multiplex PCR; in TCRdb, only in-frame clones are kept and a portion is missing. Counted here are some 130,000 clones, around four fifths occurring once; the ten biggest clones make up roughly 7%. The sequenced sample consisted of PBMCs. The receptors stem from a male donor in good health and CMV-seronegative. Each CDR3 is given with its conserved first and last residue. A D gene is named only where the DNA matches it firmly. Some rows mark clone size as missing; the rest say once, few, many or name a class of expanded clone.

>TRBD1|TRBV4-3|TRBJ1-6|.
CASSLHQGARDSPLHF
TGCGCCAGCAGCCTTCATCAGGGGGCTCGGGATTCACCCCTCCACTTT
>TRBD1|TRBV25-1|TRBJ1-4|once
CASSDPSMTGNEKLFF
TGTGCCAGCAGTGATCCCTCGATGACAGGGAATGAAAAACTGTTTTTT
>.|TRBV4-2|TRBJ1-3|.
CASSQVAQGSGNTIYF
TGTGCCAGCAGCCAAGTGGCACAGGGAAGCGGAAACACCATATATTTT
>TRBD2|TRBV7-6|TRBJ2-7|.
CASSLALGGLDEQYF
TGTGCCAGCAGCTTAGCGTTGGGGGGGTTGGACGAGCAGTACTTC
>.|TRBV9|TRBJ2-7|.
CASSAVGGSYEQYF
TGTGCCAGCAGCGCCGTGGGGGGATCCTACGAGCAGTACTTC
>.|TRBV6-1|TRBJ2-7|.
CASSEVIPGSYEQYF
TGTGCCAGCAGTGAAGTCATCCCGGGCTCCTACGAGCAGTACTTC
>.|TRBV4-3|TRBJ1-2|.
CASSQDPLQGYGYTF
TGCGCCAGCAGCCAAGATCCCCTACAGGGCTATGGCTACACCTTC
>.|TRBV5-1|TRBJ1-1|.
CASSLRGEDTEAFF
TGCGCCAGCAGCTTGAGGGGTGAGGACACTGAAGCTTTCTTT
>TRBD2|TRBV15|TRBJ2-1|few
CATSGTSAFLYNEQFF
TGTGCCACCAGCGGAACTAGCGCCTTCCTATACAATGAGCAGTTCTTC
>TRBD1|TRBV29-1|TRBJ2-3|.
CSVGGQGGTDTQYF
TGCAGCGTTGGCGGACAGGGAGGCACAGATACGCAGTATTTT
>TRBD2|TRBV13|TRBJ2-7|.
CASSSAGVPYEQYF
TGTGCCAGCAGTTCAGCGGGAGTCCCCTACGAGCAGTACTTC
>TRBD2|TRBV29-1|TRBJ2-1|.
CTCWGGNNEQFF
TGCACCTGCTGGGGGGGGAACAATGAGCAGTTCTTC
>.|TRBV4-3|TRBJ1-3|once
CASSSSRTETSGNTIYF
TGCGCCAGCAGCTCCTCCCGGACAGAAACCTCTGGAAACACCATATATTTT
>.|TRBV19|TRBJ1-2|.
CASSTDDGASNYGYTF
TGTGCCAGTAGTACAGACGACGGAGCTTCTAACTATGGCTACACCTTC
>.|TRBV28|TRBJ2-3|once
CASSLRGSTDTQYF
TGTGCCAGCAGTTTGAGAGGGTCGACAGATACGCAGTATTTT
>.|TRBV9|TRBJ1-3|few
CASSLTDSHSGNTIYF
TGTGCCAGCAGCTTAACCGACAGCCACTCTGGAAACACCATATATTTT
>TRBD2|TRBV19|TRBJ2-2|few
CASSGGGSAVGELFF
TGTGCCAGTAGTGGTGGCGGGAGCGCGGTCGGGGAGCTGTTTTTT
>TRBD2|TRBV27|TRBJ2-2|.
CASSFVREGHGELFF
TGTGCCAGCAGTTTTGTAAGGGAGGGCCACGGGGAGCTGTTTTTT
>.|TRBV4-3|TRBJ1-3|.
CASSQDPGAGNTIYF
TGCGCCAGCAGCCAAGATCCCGGGGCTGGAAACACCATATATTTT
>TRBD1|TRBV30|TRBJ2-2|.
CAWSETGDLTGELFF
TGTGCCTGGAGTGAGACAGGGGATTTAACCGGGGAGCTGTTTTTT
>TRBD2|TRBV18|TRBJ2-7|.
CASSPPGLAGGPGAYEQYF
TGTGCCAGCTCACCACCGGGACTAGCGGGAGGGCCTGGGGCCTACGAGCAGTACTTC
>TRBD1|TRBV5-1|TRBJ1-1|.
CASSLVPGGLTEAFF
TGCGCCAGCAGCTTGGTTCCAGGGGGCTTGACTGAAGCTTTCTTT
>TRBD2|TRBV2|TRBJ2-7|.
CASSEALREGVVYEQYF
TGTGCCAGCAGTGAAGCGCTTCGGGAGGGGGTCGTTTACGAGCAGTACTTC
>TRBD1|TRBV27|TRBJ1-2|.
CASGLQGASGYTF
TGTGCCAGCGGGCTACAGGGGGCTAGTGGCTACACCTTC
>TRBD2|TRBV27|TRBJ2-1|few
CASSPRTSGRNGVEQFF
TGTGCCAGCAGTCCCCGGACTAGCGGGAGGAACGGGGTTGAGCAGTTCTTC
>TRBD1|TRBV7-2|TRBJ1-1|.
CASTPGTATEAFF
TGTGCCAGCACCCCCGGGACAGCAACTGAAGCTTTCTTT
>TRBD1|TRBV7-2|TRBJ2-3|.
CASSLGLLTGGPNTQYF
TGTGCCAGCAGCTTAGGATTGTTGACAGGGGGTCCAAATACGCAGTATTTT
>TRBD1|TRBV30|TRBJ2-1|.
CAWSRGTGGDNEQFF
TGTGCCTGGAGTCGGGGGACAGGGGGGGACAATGAGCAGTTCTTC
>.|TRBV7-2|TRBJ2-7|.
CASSPGGGYYEQYF
TGTGCCAGCAGCCCGGGTGGCGGGTACTACGAGCAGTACTTC
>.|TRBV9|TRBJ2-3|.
CASSPRGMADTQYF
TGTGCCAGCAGCCCTCGCGGGATGGCAGATACGCAGTATTTT
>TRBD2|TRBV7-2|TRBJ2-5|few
CASSQGLGAQETQYF
TGTGCCAGCAGCCAAGGACTAGGAGCTCAAGAGACCCAGTACTTC
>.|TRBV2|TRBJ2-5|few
CASSARSWEKETQYF
TGTGCCAGCAGCGCCCGGTCATGGGAGAAAGAGACCCAGTACTTC
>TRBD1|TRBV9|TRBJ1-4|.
CASSVEGATNEKLFF
TGTGCCAGCAGCGTAGAGGGGGCGACTAATGAAAAACTGTTTTTT
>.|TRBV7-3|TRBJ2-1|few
CASSLGGATYNEQFF
TGTGCCAGCAGCTTAGGGGGGGCCACCTACAATGAGCAGTTCTTC
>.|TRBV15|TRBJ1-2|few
CATSVGGRGNYGYTF
TGTGCCACCAGCGTAGGAGGGAGGGGGAACTATGGCTACACCTTC
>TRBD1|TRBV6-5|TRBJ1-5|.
CASSLQGKGQPQHF
TGTGCCAGCAGCCTACAGGGGAAAGGTCAGCCCCAGCATTTT
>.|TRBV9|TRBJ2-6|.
CASSVGAGGANVLTF
TGTGCCAGCAGCGTAGGGGCAGGAGGGGCCAACGTCCTGACTTTC
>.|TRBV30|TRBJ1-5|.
CAWSPDSLSNQPQHF
TGTGCCTGGAGTCCCGACAGCCTGAGCAATCAGCCCCAGCATTTT
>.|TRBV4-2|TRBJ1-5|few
CASSQDLGGNQPQHF
TGTGCCAGCAGCCAAGATCTGGGAGGCAATCAGCCCCAGCATTTT
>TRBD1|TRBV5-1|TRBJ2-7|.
CASSDRGRTYEQYF
TGCGCCAGCAGCGACAGGGGTCGAACCTACGAGCAGTACTTC
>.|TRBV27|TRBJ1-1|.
CASSLRGGAGNTEAFF
TGTGCCAGCAGTCTTCGGGGGGGGGCCGGGAACACTGAAGCTTTCTTT
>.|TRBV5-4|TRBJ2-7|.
CASSLGRGGPPYEQYF
TGTGCCAGCAGCTTGGGGCGGGGTGGCCCCCCCTACGAGCAGTACTTC
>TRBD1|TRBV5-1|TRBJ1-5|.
CASSLGDRGNQPQHF
TGCGCCAGCAGCTTGGGGGACAGGGGGAATCAGCCCCAGCATTTT
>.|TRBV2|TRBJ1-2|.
CASFAGDGYTF
TGTGCCAGCTTCGCAGGGGATGGCTACACCTTC
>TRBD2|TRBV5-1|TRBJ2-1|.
CASSFGTSGGPEQFF
TGCGCCAGCAGCTTTGGGACTAGCGGGGGGCCTGAGCAGTTCTTC
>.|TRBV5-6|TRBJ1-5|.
CASSFSGVNQPQHF
TGTGCCAGCAGCTTTTCCGGGGTCAATCAGCCCCAGCATTTT